One sample yielded the 21 T cell receptor beta chains listed below, sequenced in a study of CXCR3-negative and CXCR3-positive naive CD8 T cells. Findings and limits, study-wide: CXCR3-positive naive cells carried more hydrophobic TRB CDR3s than CXCR3-negative naive cells did.

TRB cDNA was prepared as libraries by UMI-labeled 5' RACE. Each CDR3 protein gets one entry in TCRdb, which reprocessed the 5' RACE reads and gives no DNA. This sample's clone table lists around 60,000 distinct CDR3 sequences. Their specific antigens are unknown. Material: naive CXCR3+ CD8+ T cells from blood. Subset reported: CD45RO-CCR7+CD27+CD95- naive CD8+ T cells expressing CXCR3 (TNR3+). These receptors originate from a human donor in good health. Some clones in this sample may be carry-over from other donors' samples.

The V gene is TRBV7-2, the J gene TRBJ2-3; TCRdb lists TRBD1, though no DNA is available to test this call. Germline values: CDR1 SGHTA, CDR2 FQGNSA. The length of the CDR3 is 17 residues. The CDR3 sequence: CASSPRRGGRSTDTQYF. Full variable domain (remainder filled in from reference TRBV7-2 and TRBJ2-3): GAGVSQSPSNKVTEKGKDVELRCDPISGHTALYWYRQSLGQGLEFLIYFQGNSAPDKSGLPSDRFSAERTGGSVSTLTIQRTQQEDSAVYLCASSPRRGGRSTDTQYFGPGTRLTVL.

The chain employs TRBV4-3 and TRBJ1-2. The CDR3 has 16 amino acids. The germline CDR1 and CDR2 sequences are LGHNA and YSLEER. This CDR3 reads CASSQAPQRFNYGYTF.

V usage is TRBV12-3 or TRBV12-4 and J usage is TRBJ2-5. The CDR3 has 13 residues. This chain's CDR3 is CASSGLPGEAQYF.

The chain uses TRBV7-6 and TRBJ2-7; with no DNA, the TCRdb D assignment of TRBD1 cannot be verified. Per germline, CDR1 SGHVS and CDR2 FNYEAQ. The CDR3 is made up of 15 amino acids. The CDR3 loop is CASSLLGQGVDEQYF.

This chain uses TRBV7-2 with TRBJ2-4. The CDR3 totals 14 residues. Germline loops: CDR1 SGHTA, CDR2 FQGNSA. The CDR3 spells CASSLVDGPAFQYF.

This sequence joins TRBV6-6 and TRBJ2-3; the D call of TRBD1 rests on TCRdb alone, since no DNA is present to check it. This CDR3 contains 13 residues. Germline CDR1 reads MNHNY; CDR2 reads SVGAGI (reference sequence). Here the CDR3 reads CASDRDGGDTQYF.

The chain links TRBV20-1 to TRBJ1-1; the TCRdb D gene call, TRBD1, has no DNA to confirm it. CDR3 size: 12 residues. Germline V lookup: CDR1 DFQATT, CDR2 SNEGSKA (reference sequence). This chain's CDR3 is CCLGPRNTEAFF.

V and J are TRBV12-3 or TRBV12-4 and TRBJ1-1. CDR3 length equals 13 residues. CDR3 region: CASRSDTFTEAFF.

The gene calls are TRBV29-1 and TRBJ2-7; TCRdb's assignment of TRBD2 cannot be checked, as there is no DNA. This CDR3 comprises 15 residues. Per the germline V gene, CDR1 is SQVTM and CDR2 is ANQGSEA. CDR3: CSVLLLAGVEDEQYF.

The chain combines TRBV29-1 with TRBJ2-3; TCRdb lists TRBD1, though no DNA is available to test this call. This CDR3 has 13 amino acids. Per germline, CDR1 SQVTM and CDR2 ANQGSEA. CDR3 sequence: CSYSGPITATQYF.

This chain uses TRBV7-2 with TRBJ2-1; the D call of TRBD1 rests on TCRdb alone, since no DNA is present to check it. CDR1 and CDR2 from the germline V gene are SGHTA and FQGNSA. The CDR3 totals 17 residues. The CDR3 here is CASSLVGTAPAYNEQFF.

The chain uses TRBV25-1 and TRBJ2-7. CDR3 length: 11 residues. Germline V gene data show CDR1 as MGHDK and CDR2 as SYGVNS. The CDR3 loop reads CASSVQVEQYF.

This rearrangement joins TRBV29-1 to TRBJ2-3. Germline CDR1 SQVTM, CDR2 ANQGSEA. This CDR3 comprises 14 residues. CDR3 sequence: CSVEDLGNTDTQYF.

The chain combines TRBV28 with TRBJ2-1; no DNA is available, so the TRBD1 call from TCRdb remains unchecked. There are 15 residues in the CDR3. The germline V gene has CDR1 MDHEN and CDR2 SYDVKM. CDR3 amino acids: CASSPDFGQYNEQFF.

The chain joins TRBV4-3 to TRBJ2-1; checking the TCRdb D call of TRBD2 is not possible without DNA. Germline loops: CDR1 LGHNA, CDR2 YSLEER. CDR3 length: 18 residues. The CDR3 protein is CASSQDRDSGGNNNEQFF.

This sequence joins TRBV27 and TRBJ2-3; TCRdb reports TRBD2, a call that lacks DNA to check it against. The V gene's germline CDR1 is MNHEY and CDR2 SMNVEV (reference sequence). The CDR3 totals 15 residues. Here the CDR3 reads CASRFLADSTDTQYF.

The chain carries TRBV10-1 and TRBJ2-7; the TCRdb D gene call, TRBD1, has no DNA to confirm it. The CDR3 has 14 residues. Germline V gene lookup returns CDR1 WNHNN and CDR2 SYGVQD (reference sequence). CDR3 sequence reads: CASSERSGSYEQYF.

V and J are TRBV7-8 and TRBJ2-1; TCRdb's D call of TRBD2 is untestable without DNA. There are 15 residues in the CDR3. Per germline, CDR1 SGHVS and CDR2 FQNEAQ. The CDR3 spells CASSLVTGRSDEQFF. Combining the CDR3 with reference TRBV7-8 and TRBJ2-1 gives the whole variable domain GAGVSQSPRYKVAKRGQDVALRCDPISGHVSLFWYQQALGQGPEFLTYFQNEAQLDKSGLPSDRFFAERPEGSVSTLKIQRTQQEDSAVYLCASSLVTGRSDEQFFGPGTRLTVL.

The chain recombines TRBV4-2 with TRBJ1-2. CDR3 size: 16 residues. Germline V gene data show CDR1 as LGHNA and CDR2 as YNFKEQ. The CDR3 region is CASSQDSRQATYGYTF.

This chain uses TRBV4-3 with TRBJ2-3; TCRdb's D call, TRBD1, is unchecked because there is no DNA. Germline V gene data show CDR1 as LGHNA and CDR2 as YSLEER. This CDR3 contains 17 residues. CDR3 loop: CASSPARDGGRTDTQYF.

The chain has TRBV3-1 and TRBJ1-6; TCRdb indicates TRBD1, and absent DNA this call remains unverified. CDR1 LGHDT and CDR2 YNNKEL come from the germline V gene (reference sequence). CDR3 length equals 15 residues. CDR3 sequence reads: CASSQVGTVGSPLHF.